This T cell receptor beta chain originates from a study of blood T cell repertoires in COVID-19. Study summary: Spain, Italy and the United States supplied samples that represented acute and convalescent COVID-19. T cells, B-cell-depleted T cells, or PBMCs supplied cDNA or gDNA.

Repertoires were generated with immunoSEQ multiplex PCR, while TCRdb's copy carries only in-frame clones and drops some. Of approximately 110,000 clones in the sample, about 89% were seen once. V was pared by 1 base and J by 9 bases, with 11 bases between. Germline CDR1 and CDR2: SGHNT and YYREEE (reference sequence). The CDR3 length is 13 residues. The receptor comes from a man in his forties with acute or convalescent COVID-19. V gene TRBV5-4 combines with J gene TRBJ2-1; tentatively, D is TRBD1 (5 bases). Sequences were obtained from peripheral blood. CDR3: CASSLLLGPEQFF. In DNA, the CDR3 is TGTGCCAGCAGCTTGCTATTGGGGCCTGAGCAGTTCTTC.